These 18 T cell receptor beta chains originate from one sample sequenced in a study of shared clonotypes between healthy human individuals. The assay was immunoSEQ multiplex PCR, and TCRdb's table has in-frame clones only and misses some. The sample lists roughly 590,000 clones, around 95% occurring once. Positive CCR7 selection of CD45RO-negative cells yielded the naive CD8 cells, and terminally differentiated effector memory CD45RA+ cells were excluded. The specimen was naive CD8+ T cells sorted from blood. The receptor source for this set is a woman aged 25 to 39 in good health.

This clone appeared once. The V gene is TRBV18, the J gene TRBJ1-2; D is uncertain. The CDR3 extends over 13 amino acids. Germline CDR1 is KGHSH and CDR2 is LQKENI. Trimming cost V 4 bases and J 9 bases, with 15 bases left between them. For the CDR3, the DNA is TGTGCCAGCTCACTCCGGGATATAATTAGCTACACCTTC. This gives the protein CASSLRDIISYTF.

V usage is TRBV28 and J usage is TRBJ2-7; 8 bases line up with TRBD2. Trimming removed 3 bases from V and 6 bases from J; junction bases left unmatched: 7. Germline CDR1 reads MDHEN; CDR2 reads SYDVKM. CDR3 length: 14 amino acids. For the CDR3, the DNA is TGTGCCAGCAGTTTCACTAGCGGTCCCATCGAGCAGTACTTC. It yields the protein CASSFTSGPIEQYF.

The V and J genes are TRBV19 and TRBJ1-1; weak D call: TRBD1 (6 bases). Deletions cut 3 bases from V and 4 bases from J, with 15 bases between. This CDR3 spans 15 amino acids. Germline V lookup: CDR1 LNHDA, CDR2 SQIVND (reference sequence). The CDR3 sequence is CASSILSRGGTEAFF. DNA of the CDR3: TGTGCCAGTAGTATCTTGTCCAGGGGAGGCACTGAAGCTTTCTTT.

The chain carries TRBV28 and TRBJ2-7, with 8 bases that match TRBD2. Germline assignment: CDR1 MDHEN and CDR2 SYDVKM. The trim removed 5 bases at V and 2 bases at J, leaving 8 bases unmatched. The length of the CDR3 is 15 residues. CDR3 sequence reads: CASSRRGGQTYEQYF. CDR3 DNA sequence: TGTGCCAGCAGTCGACGGGGGGGCCAAACCTACGAGCAGTACTTC.

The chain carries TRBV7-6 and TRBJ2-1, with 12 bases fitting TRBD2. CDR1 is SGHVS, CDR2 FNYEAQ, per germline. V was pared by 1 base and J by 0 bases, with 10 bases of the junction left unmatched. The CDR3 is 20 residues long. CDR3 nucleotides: TGTGCCAGCAGCTTAGAGTTGACTAGCGGGGGCCCTAGCTCCTACAATGAGCAGTTCTTC. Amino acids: CASSLELTSGGPSSYNEQFF. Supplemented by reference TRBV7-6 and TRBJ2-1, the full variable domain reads GAGVSQSPRYKVTKRGQDVALRCDPISGHVSLYWYRQALGQGPEFLTYFNYEAQQDKSGLPNDRFSAERPEGSISTLTIQRTEQRDSAMYRCASSLELTSGGPSSYNEQFFGPGTRLTVL.

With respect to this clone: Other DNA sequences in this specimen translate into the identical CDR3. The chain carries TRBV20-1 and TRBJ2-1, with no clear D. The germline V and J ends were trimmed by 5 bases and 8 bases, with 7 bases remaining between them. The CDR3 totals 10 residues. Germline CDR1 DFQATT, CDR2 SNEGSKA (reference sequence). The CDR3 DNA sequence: TGCAGTGCTGTCGGTGATGAGCAGTTCTTC. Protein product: CSAVGDEQFF.

CDR3 bases: TGTGCCAGCAGCCCGACCCCACAGGGGGCTGCTGGTTATGGCTACACCTTC. This codes for CASSPTPQGAAGYGYTF. This chain joins TRBV5-6 and TRBJ1-2; 9 nucleotides match TRBD1. Trimming removed 4 bases from V and 5 bases from J; junction bases left unmatched: 15. The CDR3 extends over 17 amino acids. Germline-derived CDR1 and CDR2 are SGHDT and YYEEEE. Drawing the rest from reference TRBV5-6 and TRBJ1-2, the complete variable domain is DAGVTQSPTHLIKTRGQQVTLRCSPKSGHDTVSWYQQALGQGPQFIFQYYEEEERQRGNFPDRFSGHQFPNYSSELNVNALLLGDSALYLCASSPTPQGAAGYGYTFGSGTRLTVV.

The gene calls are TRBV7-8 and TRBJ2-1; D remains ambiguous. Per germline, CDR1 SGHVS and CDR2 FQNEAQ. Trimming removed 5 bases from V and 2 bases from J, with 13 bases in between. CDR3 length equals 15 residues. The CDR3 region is CASSPTLGPYNEQFF. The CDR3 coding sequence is TGTGCCAGCAGCCCTACCCTGGGTCCCTACAATGAGCAGTTCTTC.

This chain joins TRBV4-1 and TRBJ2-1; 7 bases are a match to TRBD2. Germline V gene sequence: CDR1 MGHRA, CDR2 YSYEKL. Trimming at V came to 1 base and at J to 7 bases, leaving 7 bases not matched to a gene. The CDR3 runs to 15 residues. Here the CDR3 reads CASSQVAGDLNEQFF. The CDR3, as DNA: TGCGCCAGCAGCCAAGTGGCGGGAGATTTAAATGAGCAGTTCTTC.

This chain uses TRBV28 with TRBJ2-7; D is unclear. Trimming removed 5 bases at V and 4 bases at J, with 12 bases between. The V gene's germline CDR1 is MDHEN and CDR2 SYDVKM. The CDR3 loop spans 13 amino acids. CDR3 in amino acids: CASSPIHVYEQYF. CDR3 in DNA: TGTGCCAGCAGTCCGATACATGTGTACGAGCAGTACTTC.

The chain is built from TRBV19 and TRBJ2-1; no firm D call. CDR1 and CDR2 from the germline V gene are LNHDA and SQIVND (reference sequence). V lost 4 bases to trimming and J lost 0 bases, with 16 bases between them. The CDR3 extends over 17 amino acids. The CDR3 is CASSTVPDFYSYNEQFF. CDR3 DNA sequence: TGTGCCAGTAGTACGGTGCCCGACTTTTACTCCTACAATGAGCAGTTCTTC. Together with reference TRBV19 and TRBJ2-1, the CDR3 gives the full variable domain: DGGITQSPKYLFRKEGQNVTLSCEQNLNHDAMYWYRQDPGQGLRLIYYSQIVNDFQKGDIAEGYSVSREKKESFPLTVTSAQKNPTAFYLCASSTVPDFYSYNEQFFGPGTRLTVL.

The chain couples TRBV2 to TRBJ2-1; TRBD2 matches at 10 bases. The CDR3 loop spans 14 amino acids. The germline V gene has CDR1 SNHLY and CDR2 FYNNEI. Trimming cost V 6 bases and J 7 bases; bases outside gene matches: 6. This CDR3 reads CASRASGRGNEQFF. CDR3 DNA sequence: TGTGCCAGCAGAGCTAGCGGGAGAGGGAATGAGCAGTTCTTC.

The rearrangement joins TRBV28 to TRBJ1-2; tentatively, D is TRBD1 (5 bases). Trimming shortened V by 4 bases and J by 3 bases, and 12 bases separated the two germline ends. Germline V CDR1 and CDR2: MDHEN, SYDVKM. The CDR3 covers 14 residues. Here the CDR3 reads CASSSSGHDYGYTF. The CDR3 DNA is TGTGCCAGCAGTTCATCAGGGCACGACTATGGCTACACCTTC.

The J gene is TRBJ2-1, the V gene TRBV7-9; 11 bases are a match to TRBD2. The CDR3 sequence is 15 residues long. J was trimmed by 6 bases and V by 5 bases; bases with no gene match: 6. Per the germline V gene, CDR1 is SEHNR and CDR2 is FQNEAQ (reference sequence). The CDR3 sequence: CASSPPTSGGNEQFF. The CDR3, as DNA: TGTGCCAGCAGCCCCCCCACTAGCGGGGGCAATGAGCAGTTCTTC. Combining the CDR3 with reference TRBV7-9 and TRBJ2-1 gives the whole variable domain DTGVSQNPRHKITKRGQNVTFRCDPISEHNRLYWYRQTLGQGPEFLTYFQNEAQLEKSRLLSDRFSAERPKGSFSTLEIQRTEQGDSAMYLCASSPPTSGGNEQFFGPGTRLTVL.

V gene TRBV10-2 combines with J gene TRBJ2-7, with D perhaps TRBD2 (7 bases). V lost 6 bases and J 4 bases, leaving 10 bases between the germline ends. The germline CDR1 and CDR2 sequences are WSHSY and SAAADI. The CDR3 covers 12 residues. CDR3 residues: CASSEGGYEQYF. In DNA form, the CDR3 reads TGCGCCAGCAGCGAGGGGGGGTACGAGCAGTACTTC.

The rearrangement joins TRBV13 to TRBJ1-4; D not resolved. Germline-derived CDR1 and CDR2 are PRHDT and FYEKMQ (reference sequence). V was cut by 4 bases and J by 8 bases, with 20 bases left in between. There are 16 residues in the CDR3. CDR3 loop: CASSYSPHRGQEKLFF. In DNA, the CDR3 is TGTGCCAGCAGCTACTCTCCCCACAGAGGTCAGGAAAAACTGTTTTTT.

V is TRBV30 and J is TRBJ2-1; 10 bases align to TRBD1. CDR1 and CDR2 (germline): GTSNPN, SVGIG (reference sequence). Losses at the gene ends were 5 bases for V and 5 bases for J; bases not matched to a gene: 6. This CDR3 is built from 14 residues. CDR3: CAWGPGTGDNEQFF. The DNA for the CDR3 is TGTGCCTGGGGCCCCGGGACAGGGGACAATGAGCAGTTCTTC. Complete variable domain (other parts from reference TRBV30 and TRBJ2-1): SQTIHQWPATLVQPVGSPLSLECTVEGTSNPNLYWYRQAAGRGLQLLFYSVGIGQISSEVPQNLSASRPQDRQFILSSKKLLLSDSGFYLCAWGPGTGDNEQFFGPGTRLTVL.

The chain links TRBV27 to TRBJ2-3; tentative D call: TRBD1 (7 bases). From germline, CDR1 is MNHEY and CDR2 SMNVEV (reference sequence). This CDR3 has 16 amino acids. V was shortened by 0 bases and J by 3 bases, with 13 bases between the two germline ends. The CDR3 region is CASSLSAAGGTDTQYF. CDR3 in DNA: TGTGCCAGCAGTTTATCGGCGGCAGGGGGGACAGATACGCAGTATTTT.